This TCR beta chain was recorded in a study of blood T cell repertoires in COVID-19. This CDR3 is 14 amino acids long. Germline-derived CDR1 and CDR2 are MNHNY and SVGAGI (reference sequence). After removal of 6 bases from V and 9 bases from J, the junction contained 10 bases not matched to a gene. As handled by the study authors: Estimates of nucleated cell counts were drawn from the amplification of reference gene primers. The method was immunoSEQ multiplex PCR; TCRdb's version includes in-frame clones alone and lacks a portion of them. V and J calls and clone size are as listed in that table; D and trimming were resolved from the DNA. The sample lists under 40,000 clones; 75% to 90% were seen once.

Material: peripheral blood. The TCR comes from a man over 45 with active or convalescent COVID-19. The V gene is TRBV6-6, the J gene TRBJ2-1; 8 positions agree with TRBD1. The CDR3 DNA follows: TGTGCCAGCAGGCAACTCCAGGGGGCAGGTGAGCAGTTCTTC. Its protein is CASRQLQGAGEQFF.